This T cell receptor beta chain was observed in a study of shared clonotypes between healthy human individuals. This clone was observed a single time. The protocol was immunoSEQ multiplex PCR, while the TCRdb copy is restricted to in-frame clones and leaves out a portion. The table has 2 million to 2.5 million clones, 80% to 95% seen once. The CDR3 is made up of 14 amino acids. Germline V lookup: CDR1 MNHEY, CDR2 SMNVEV (reference sequence). V dropped 3 bases and J dropped 1 base, with 7 bases sitting between them. The origin of this receptor is a man aged 18-30 years in good health. Some clones in this sample may be carry-over from other donors' samples. The source material was naive CD4+ T cells from PBMCs. Subset of the sample: CD45RA+ positively selected. This sequence joins TRBV27 and TRBJ2-1; D unclear. CDR3: CASSFFRSYNEQFF. For the CDR3, the DNA is TGTGCCAGCAGTTTTTTTAGGTCCTACAATGAGCAGTTCTTC.